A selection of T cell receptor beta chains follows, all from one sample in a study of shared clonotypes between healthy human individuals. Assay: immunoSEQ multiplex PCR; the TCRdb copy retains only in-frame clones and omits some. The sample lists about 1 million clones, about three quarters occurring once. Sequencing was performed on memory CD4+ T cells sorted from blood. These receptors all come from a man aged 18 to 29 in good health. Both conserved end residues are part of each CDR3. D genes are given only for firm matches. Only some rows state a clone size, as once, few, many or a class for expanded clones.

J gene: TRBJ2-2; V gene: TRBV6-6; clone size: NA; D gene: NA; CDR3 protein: CASSPGTPNTGELFF; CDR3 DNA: TGTGCCAGCAGCCCCGGGACGCCGAACACCGGGGAGCTGTTTTTT
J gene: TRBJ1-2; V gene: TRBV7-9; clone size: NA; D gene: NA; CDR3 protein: CASSLTANYGYTF; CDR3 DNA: TGTGCCAGCAGCTTAACAGCAAACTATGGCTACACCTTC
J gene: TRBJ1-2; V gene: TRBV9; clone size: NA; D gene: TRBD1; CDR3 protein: CASSVDVGGQTTFYGYTF; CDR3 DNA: TGTGCCAGCAGCGTAGATGTAGGGGGACAGACCACCTTCTATGGCTACACCTTC
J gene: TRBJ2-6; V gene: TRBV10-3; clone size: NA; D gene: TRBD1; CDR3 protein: CAISEGDRGLGANVLTF; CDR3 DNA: TGTGCCATCAGTGAGGGGGACAGGGGGCTTGGGGCCAACGTCCTGACTTTC
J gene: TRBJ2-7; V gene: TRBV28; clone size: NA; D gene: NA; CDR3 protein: CASRQGSYEQYF; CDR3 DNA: TGTGCCAGCAGACAGGGATCCTACGAGCAGTACTTC
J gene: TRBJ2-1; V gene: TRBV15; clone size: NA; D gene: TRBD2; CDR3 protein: CATSRDGTSNEQFF; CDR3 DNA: TGTGCCACCAGCAGAGATGGGACTAGCAATGAGCAGTTCTTC
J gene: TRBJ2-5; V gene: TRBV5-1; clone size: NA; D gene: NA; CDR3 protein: CASSLAPKETQYF; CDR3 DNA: TGCGCCAGCAGCTTGGCCCCCAAAGAGACCCAGTACTTC
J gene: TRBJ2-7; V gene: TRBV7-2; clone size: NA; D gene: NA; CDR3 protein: CASSLLGVGEQYF; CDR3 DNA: TGTGCCAGCAGCTTACTGGGGGTGGGCGAGCAGTACTTC
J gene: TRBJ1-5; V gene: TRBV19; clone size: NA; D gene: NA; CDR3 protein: CASRERSNSNQPQHF; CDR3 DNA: TGTGCCAGTAGAGAAAGGAGTAATAGCAATCAGCCCCAGCATTTT
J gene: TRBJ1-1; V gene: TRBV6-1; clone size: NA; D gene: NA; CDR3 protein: CASRPALWSEAFF; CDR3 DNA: TGTGCCAGCAGACCAGCGCTGTGGAGTGAAGCTTTCTTT
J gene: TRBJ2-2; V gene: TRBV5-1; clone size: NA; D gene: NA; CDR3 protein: CASSLKGMNTGELFF; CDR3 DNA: TGCGCCAGCAGCTTGAAAGGGATGAACACCGGGGAGCTGTTTTTT
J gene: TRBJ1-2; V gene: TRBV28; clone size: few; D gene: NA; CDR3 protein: CASSKGGTNGYTF; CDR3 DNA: TGTGCCAGCAGTAAGGGGGGGACTAATGGCTACACCTTC
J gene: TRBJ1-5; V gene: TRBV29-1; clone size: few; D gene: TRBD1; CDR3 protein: CSAAGTDNQPQHF; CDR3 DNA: TGCAGCGCCGCCGGGACAGATAATCAGCCCCAGCATTTT
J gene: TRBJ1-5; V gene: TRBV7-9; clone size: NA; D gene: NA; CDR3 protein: CASSQEENQPQHF; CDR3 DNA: TGTGCCAGCAGCCAAGAGGAAAATCAGCCCCAGCATTTT
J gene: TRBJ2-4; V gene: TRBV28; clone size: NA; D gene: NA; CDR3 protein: CASSLRGNIQYF; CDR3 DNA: TGTGCCAGCAGTCTCAGGGGAAACATTCAGTACTTC
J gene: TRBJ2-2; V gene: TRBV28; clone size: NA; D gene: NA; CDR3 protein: CASMEPGLLGELFF; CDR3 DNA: TGTGCCAGCATGGAACCGGGACTCCTCGGGGAGCTGTTTTTT
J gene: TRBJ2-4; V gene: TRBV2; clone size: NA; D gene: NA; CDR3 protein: CASSDSGGAKNIQYF; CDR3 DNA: TGTGCCAGCAGTGATAGTGGGGGGGCCAAAAACATTCAGTACTTC
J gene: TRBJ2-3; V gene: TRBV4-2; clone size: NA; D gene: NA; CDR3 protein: CASSQVVGGSADTQYF; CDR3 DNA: TGTGCCAGCAGCCAAGTCGTCGGGGGCAGCGCAGATACGCAGTATTTT
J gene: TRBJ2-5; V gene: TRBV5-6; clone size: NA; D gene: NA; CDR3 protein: CASRVRRDGRGETQYF; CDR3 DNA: TGTGCCAGCAGGGTTAGACGAGACGGGAGAGGAGAGACCCAGTACTTC
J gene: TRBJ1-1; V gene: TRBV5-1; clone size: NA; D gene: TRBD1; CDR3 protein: CASSSTGVSTEAFF; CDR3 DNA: TGCGCCAGCAGCTCGACAGGGGTAAGCACTGAAGCTTTCTTT
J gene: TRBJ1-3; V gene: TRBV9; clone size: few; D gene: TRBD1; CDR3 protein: CASSSSGTGSPGNTIYF; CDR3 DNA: TGTGCCAGCAGCAGTTCCGGGACAGGCTCACCTGGAAACACCATATATTTT
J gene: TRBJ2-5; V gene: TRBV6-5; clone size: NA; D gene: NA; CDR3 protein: CASSYSSSSETQYF; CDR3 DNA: TGTGCCAGCAGTTACTCTTCTAGCTCAGAGACCCAGTACTTC
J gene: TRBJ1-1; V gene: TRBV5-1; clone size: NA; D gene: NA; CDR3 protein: CASSPGQTNTEAFF; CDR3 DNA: TGCGCCAGCAGCCCGGGACAAACGAACACTGAAGCTTTCTTT
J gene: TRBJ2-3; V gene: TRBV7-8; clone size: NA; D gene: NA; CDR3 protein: CASTLRASVADTQYF; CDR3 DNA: TGTGCCAGCACCTTAAGGGCTAGCGTGGCAGATACGCAGTATTTT
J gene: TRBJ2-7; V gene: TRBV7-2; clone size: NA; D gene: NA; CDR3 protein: CASSLGIARLGYEQYF; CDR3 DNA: TGTGCCAGCAGCTTAGGAATAGCGCGTCTCGGCTACGAGCAGTACTTC
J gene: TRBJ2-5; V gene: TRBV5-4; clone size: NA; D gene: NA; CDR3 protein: CASSLNRQETQYF; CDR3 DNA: TGTGCCAGCAGCTTGAATAGACAAGAGACCCAGTACTTC
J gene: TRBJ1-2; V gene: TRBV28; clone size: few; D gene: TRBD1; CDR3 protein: CASSLLHAGQGRGYTF; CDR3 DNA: TGTGCCAGCAGTTTACTCCACGCGGGACAGGGGAGAGGGTACACCTTC
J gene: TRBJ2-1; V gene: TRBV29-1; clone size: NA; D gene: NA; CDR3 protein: CSVNSGLNLYNEQFF; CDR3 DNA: TGCAGCGTTAATTCTGGGCTGAACCTTTACAATGAGCAGTTCTTC
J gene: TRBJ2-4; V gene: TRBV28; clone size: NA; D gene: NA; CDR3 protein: CASSEPSSALAKNIQYF; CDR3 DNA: TGTGCCAGCAGTGAACCAAGTTCAGCTTTAGCCAAAAACATTCAGTACTTC